The 16 T cell receptor beta chains below come from one sample, sequenced in a study of T cells in Graves' hyperthyroidism and ophthalmopathy. Amplification yielded TCR beta CDR3 regions, with RNA transcripts as the source. The study used the HTBI primer set for a first-round RT-PCR of the TCR CDR3. TCRdb itself ran the multiplex PCR reads through MiXCR, one entry per CDR3 protein. The table includes approximately 600,000 distinct CDR3 sequences, 15% to 20% detected once. The sample consisted of blood. All receptors come from a woman aged 30 to 39 with Graves' hyperthyroidism.

In this sample, this clonotype turned up a few times. V is TRBV27 and J is TRBJ2-1, with D unclear. CDR1 and CDR2 (germline): MNHEY, SMNVEV (reference sequence). The CDR3 consists of 10 residues. Trimming removed 8 bases from V and 12 bases from J, with 11 bases in between. The CDR3 here is CASGYRMQFF. CDR3 coding DNA: TGTGCCAGCGGGTACCGCATGCAGTTCTTC.

This clonotype appeared many times. The V and J genes are TRBV30 and TRBJ1-4; 7 nucleotides match TRBD1. The V gene's germline CDR1 is GTSNPN and CDR2 SVGIG (reference sequence). CDR3 size: 13 residues. Germline trimming cut 4 bases from V and 10 bases from J; bases unmatched to any gene: 9. The chain's CDR3 is CAWKEDRVGKLFF. For the CDR3, the DNA is TGTGCCTGGAAGGAAGACAGGGTGGGAAAACTGTTTTTT.

This clonotype was seen ten or more times. This chain connects TRBV20-1 to TRBJ2-2; the D is unclear. This CDR3 contains 12 residues. V was pared by 3 bases and J by 1 base, with 3 bases between. From germline, CDR1 is DFQATT and CDR2 SNEGSKA (reference sequence). The CDR3 reads CSARQNTGELFF. Here the CDR3 DNA reads TGCAGTGCTAGGCAGAACACCGGGGAGCTGTTTTTT.

In nucleotides, the CDR3 is TGTGCCAGCAGCCAAGTTGGGGGGCGCGACTATGGCTACACCTTC. Its protein is CASSQVGGRDYGYTF. The V and J genes are TRBV14 and TRBJ1-2; the D gene is possibly TRBD1 (6 bases). CDR3 length equals 15 residues. Germline loops: CDR1 SGHDN, CDR2 FVKESK. V was pared by 1 base and J by 3 bases, with 12 bases between.

V usage is TRBV12-3 or TRBV12-4 and J usage is TRBJ2-2; D perhaps matches TRBD1 (6 bases). V was clipped by 6 bases and J by 7 bases, with 15 bases between them. CDR3 length: 14 residues. The CDR3: CASRVQQGIGELFF. The CDR3 DNA follows: TGTGCCAGCAGGGTACAACAGGGAATCGGGGAGCTGTTTTTT.

V and J are TRBV13 and TRBJ2-3, with 7 bases aligning to TRBD1. Germline CDR1 reads PRHDT; CDR2 reads FYEKMQ (reference sequence). The J segment lost 1 base and the V segment lost 4 bases, leaving 11 bases of the junction unmatched. The CDR3 spans 17 residues. This CDR3 reads CASSSFTGAARTDTQYF. Written as DNA, the CDR3 is TGTGCCAGCAGCTCTTTTACAGGGGCCGCCCGCACAGATACGCAGTATTTT.

At least ten counts were recorded for this clonotype. The gene calls are TRBV2 and TRBJ2-7, with D hard to call. Trimming left V 3 bases short and J 2 bases short, with 11 bases between. CDR1 and CDR2 from the germline V gene are SNHLY and FYNNEI. CDR3 size: 14 residues. The CDR3 DNA sequence: TGTGCCAGCAGTGAGGACCTGAGCCCCTACGAGCAGTACTTC. Encoded protein: CASSEDLSPYEQYF. Full variable domain (rest looked up from reference TRBV2 and TRBJ2-7): EPEVTQTPSHQVTQMGQEVILRCVPISNHLYFYWYRQILGQKVEFLVSFYNNEISEKSEIFDDQFSVERPDGSNFTLKIRSTKLEDSAMYFCASSEDLSPYEQYFGPGTRLTVT.

This clonotype was seen repeatedly, ten times or more. The gene calls are TRBV29-1 and TRBJ2-5, with D tentatively TRBD2 (6 bases). The germline V and J ends were trimmed by 4 bases and 2 bases, with 11 bases remaining between them. Germline V gene lookup returns CDR1 SQVTM and CDR2 ANQGSEA. The CDR3 spans 13 residues. The CDR3 is CSVANGGQETQYF. The CDR3 DNA is TGCAGCGTTGCGAACGGGGGACAAGAGACCCAGTACTTC. The full variable domain, with the rest looked up from reference TRBV29-1 and TRBJ2-5, is SAVISQKPSRDICQRGTSLTIQCQVDSQVTMMFWYRQQPGQSLTLIATANQGSEATYESGFVIDKFPISRPNLTFSTLTVSNMSPEDSSIYLCSVANGGQETQYFGPGTRLLVL.

This rearrangement joins TRBV29-1 to TRBJ1-2; D may be TRBD1 (6 bases). This CDR3 contains 13 residues. Germline V gives CDR1 SQVTM, CDR2 ANQGSEA. The V and J ends lost 1 base and 4 bases respectively, with 10 bases between them. In DNA, the CDR3 is TGCAGCGTTGAAGGATACAGGGCCTATGGCTACACCTTC. Translated: CSVEGYRAYGYTF.

The V and J genes are TRBV20-1 and TRBJ2-1; 9 nucleotides match TRBD1. Germline V gene lookup returns CDR1 DFQATT and CDR2 SNEGSKA (reference sequence). CDR3 length: 16 amino acids. With 0 bases clipped from V and 8 bases from J, the junction kept 11 bases outside the gene matches. The CDR3 reads CSAREQGALLLDEQFF. For the CDR3, the DNA is TGCAGTGCTAGAGAACAGGGGGCACTACTTCTCGATGAGCAGTTCTTC.

This clonotype has at least ten counts. J is TRBJ2-7 and V is TRBV28; 10 bases match TRBD2. Germline V gene lookup returns CDR1 MDHEN and CDR2 SYDVKM. Germline trimming cut 2 bases from V and 5 bases from J; bases unmatched to any gene: 6. The CDR3 totals 15 residues. The CDR3 DNA reads as TGTGCCAGCAGTTTACTAGCGGGAGAAGTCCACGAGCAGTACTTC. This gives the protein CASSLLAGEVHEQYF.

Ten or more counts support this clonotype. The chain has TRBV4-1 and TRBJ1-5, with D possibly being TRBD1 (6 bases). CDR3 size: 17 residues. The V and J ends lost 1 base and 3 bases respectively, with 16 bases between them. Germline lookup yields CDR1 MGHRA and CDR2 YSYEKL. CDR3 nucleotides: TGCGCCAGCAGCCAAGGCGTGACAGGCCCTCACAATCAGCCCCAGCATTTT. Protein product: CASSQGVTGPHNQPQHF.

J is TRBJ1-3 and V is TRBV27; D perhaps matches TRBD1 (5 bases). This CDR3 is 15 amino acids long. Trimming pared 0 bases from V and 7 bases from J, leaving 13 bases between. The V gene's germline CDR1 is MNHEY and CDR2 SMNVEV (reference sequence). The CDR3: CASSLSWDSKNTIYF. In DNA form, the CDR3 reads TGTGCCAGCAGTTTATCGTGGGACTCTAAGAACACCATATATTTT.

This clonotype occurred many times. The chain has TRBV19 and TRBJ2-3, with D maybe TRBD1 (6 bases). Germline V gene lookup returns CDR1 LNHDA and CDR2 SQIVND (reference sequence). The V end was cut by 3 bases, the J end by 2 bases, with 9 bases between. This CDR3 region has 14 residues. This chain's CDR3 is CASSIPGDTDTQYF. CDR3 bases: TGTGCCAGTAGTATCCCAGGGGACACAGATACGCAGTATTTT.

The chain couples TRBV6-2 or TRBV6-3 to TRBJ1-5; D remains unclear. Trimming shortened V by 3 bases and J by 4 bases, and 19 bases separated the two germline ends. Germline assignment: CDR1 MNHEY and CDR2 SVGEGT. The CDR3 extends over 17 amino acids. Here the CDR3 DNA reads TGTGCCAGCAGTTATCCCCTGGGCAGGAGCCAAAATCAGCCCCAGCATTTT. Protein: CASSYPLGRSQNQPQHF.

This clonotype was seen more than once but under ten times. The chain links TRBV28 to TRBJ2-2; D not certain. This CDR3 contains 13 residues. Germline-derived CDR1 and CDR2 are MDHEN and SYDVKM. Between the trimmed V and J ends, which lost 11 bases and 0 bases, there was a span of 10 bases. In DNA, the CDR3 is TGTGCCGGGGTCACCCCGAACACCGGGGAGCTGTTTTTT. Protein: CAGVTPNTGELFF.